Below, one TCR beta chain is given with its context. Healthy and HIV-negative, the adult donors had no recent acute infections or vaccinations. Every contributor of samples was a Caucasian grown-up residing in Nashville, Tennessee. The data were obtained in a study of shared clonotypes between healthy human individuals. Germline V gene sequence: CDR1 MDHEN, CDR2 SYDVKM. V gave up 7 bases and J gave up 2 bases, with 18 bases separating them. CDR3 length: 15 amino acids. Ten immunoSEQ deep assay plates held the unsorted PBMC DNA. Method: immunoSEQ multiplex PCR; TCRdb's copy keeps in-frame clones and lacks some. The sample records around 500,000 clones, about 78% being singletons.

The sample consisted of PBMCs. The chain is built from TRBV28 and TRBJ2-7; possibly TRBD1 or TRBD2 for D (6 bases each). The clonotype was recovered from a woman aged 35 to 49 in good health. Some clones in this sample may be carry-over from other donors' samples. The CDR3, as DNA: TGTGCCAGCAAGGGGGTCGGGCGGACTACCTACGAGCAGTACTTC. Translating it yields CASKGVGRTTYEQYF. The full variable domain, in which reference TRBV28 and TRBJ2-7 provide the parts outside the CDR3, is DVKVTQSSRYLVKRTGEKVFLECVQDMDHENMFWYRQDPGLGLRLIYFSYDVKMKEKGDIPEGYSVSREKKERFSLILESASTNQTSMYLCASKGVGRTTYEQYFGPGTRLTVT.